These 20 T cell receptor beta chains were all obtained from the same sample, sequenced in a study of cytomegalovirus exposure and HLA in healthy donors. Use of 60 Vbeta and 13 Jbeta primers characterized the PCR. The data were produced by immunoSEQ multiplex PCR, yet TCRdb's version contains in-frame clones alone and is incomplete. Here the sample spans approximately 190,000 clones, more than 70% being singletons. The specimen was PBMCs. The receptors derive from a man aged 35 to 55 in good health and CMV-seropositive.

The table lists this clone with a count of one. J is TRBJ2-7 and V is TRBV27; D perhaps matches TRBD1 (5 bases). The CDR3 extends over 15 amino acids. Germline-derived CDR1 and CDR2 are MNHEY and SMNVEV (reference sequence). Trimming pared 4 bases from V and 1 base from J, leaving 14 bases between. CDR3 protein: CASSSSGSPSYEQYF. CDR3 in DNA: TGTGCCAGCAGTTCTTCAGGGTCGCCATCCTACGAGCAGTACTTC.

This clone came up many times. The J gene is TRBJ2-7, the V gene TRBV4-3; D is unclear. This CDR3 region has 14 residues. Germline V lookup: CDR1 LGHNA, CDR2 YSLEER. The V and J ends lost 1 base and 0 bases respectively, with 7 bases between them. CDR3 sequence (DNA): TGCGCCAGCAGCCAAGGGTCCAGCTCCTACGAGCAGTACTTC. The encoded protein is CASSQGSSSYEQYF.

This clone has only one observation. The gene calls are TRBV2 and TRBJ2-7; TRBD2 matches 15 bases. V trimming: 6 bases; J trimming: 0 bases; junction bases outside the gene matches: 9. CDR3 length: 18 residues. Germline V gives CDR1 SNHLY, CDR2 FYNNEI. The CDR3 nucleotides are TGTGCCAGCAGCGATACCGGGACTAGCGGGAGGAGCTCCTACGAGCAGTACTTC. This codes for CASSDTGTSGRSSYEQYF.

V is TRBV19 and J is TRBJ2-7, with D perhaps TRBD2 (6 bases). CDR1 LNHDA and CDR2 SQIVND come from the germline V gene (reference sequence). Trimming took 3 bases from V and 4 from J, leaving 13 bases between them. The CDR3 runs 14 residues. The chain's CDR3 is CASSIGGRGYEQYF. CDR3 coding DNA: TGTGCCAGTAGTATTGGAGGGCGCGGATACGAGCAGTACTTC.

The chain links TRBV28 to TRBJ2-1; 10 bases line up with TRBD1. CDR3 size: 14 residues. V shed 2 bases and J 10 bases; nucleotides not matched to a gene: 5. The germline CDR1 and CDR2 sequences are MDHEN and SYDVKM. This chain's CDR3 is CASSLRQGAEEQFF. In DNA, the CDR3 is TGTGCCAGCAGTTTACGACAGGGGGCTGAGGAGCAGTTCTTC. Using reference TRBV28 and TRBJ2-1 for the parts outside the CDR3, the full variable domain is DVKVTQSSRYLVKRTGEKVFLECVQDMDHENMFWYRQDPGLGLRLIYFSYDVKMKEKGDIPEGYSVSREKKERFSLILESASTNQTSMYLCASSLRQGAEEQFFGPGTRLTVL.

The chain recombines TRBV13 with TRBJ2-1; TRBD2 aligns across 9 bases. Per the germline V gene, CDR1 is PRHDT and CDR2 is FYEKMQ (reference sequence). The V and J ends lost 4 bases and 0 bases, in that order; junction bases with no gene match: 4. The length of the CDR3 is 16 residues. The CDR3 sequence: CASSSLAGLSYNEQFF. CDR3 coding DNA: TGTGCCAGCAGCTCCCTAGCGGGACTCTCCTACAATGAGCAGTTCTTC.

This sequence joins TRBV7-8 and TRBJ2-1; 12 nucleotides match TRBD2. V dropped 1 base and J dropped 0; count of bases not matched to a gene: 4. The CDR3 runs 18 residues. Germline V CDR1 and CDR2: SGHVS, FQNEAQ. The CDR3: CASSLGLAGAPSYNEQFF. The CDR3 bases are TGTGCCAGCAGCTTAGGACTAGCGGGAGCTCCCTCCTACAATGAGCAGTTCTTC.

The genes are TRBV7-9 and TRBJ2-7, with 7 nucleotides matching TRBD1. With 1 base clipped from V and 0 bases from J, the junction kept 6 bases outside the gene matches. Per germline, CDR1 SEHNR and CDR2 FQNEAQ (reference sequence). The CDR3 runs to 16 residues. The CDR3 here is CASSLGAGDSSYEQYF. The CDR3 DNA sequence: TGTGCCAGCAGCTTAGGAGCTGGGGACAGCTCCTACGAGCAGTACTTC.

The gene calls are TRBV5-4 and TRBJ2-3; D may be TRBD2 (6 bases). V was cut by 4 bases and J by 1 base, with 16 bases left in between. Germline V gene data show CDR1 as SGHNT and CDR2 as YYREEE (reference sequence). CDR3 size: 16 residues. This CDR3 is CASSPGGAIGTDTQYF. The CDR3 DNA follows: TGTGCCAGCAGCCCCGGGGGAGCTATCGGCACAGATACGCAGTATTTT.

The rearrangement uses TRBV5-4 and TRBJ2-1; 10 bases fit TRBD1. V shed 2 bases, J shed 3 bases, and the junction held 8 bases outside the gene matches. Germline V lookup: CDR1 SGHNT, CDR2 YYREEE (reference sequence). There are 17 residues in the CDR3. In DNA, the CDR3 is TGTGCCAGCAGCTTCAGTGGGACAGGGGTCTACTACAATGAGCAGTTCTTC. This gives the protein CASSFSGTGVYYNEQFF.

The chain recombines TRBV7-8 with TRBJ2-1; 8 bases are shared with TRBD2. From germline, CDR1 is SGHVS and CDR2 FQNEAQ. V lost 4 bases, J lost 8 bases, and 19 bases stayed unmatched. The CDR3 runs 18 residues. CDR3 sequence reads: CASSSTHSAGAVIDEQFF. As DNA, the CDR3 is TGTGCCAGCAGCTCCACCCACTCAGCGGGAGCGGTAATCGATGAGCAGTTCTTC.

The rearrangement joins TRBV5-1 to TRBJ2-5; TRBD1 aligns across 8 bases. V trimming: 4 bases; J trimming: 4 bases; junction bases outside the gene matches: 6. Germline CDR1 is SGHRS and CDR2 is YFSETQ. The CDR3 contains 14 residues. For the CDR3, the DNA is TGCGCCAGCAGCCCTGGACAGGGAGGAGAGACCCAGTACTTC. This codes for CASSPGQGGETQYF.

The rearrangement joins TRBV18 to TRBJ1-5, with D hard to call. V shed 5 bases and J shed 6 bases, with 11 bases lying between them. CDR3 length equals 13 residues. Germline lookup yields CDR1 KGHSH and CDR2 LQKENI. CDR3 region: CASSEASRQPQHF. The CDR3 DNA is TGTGCCAGCTCAGAGGCAAGCCGTCAGCCCCAGCATTTT.

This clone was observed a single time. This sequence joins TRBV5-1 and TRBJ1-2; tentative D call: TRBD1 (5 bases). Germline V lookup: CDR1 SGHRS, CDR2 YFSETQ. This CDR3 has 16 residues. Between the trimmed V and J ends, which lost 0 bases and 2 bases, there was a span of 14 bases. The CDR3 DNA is TGCGCCAGCAGCTTGGGCGGGGGACCCGACAACTATGGCTACACCTTC. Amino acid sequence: CASSLGGGPDNYGYTF. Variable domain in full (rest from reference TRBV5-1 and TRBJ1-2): KAGVTQTPRYLIKTRGQQVTLSCSPISGHRSVSWYQQTPGQGLQFLFEYFSETQRNKGNFPGRFSGRQFSNSRSEMNVSTLELGDSALYLCASSLGGGPDNYGYTFGSGTRLTVV.

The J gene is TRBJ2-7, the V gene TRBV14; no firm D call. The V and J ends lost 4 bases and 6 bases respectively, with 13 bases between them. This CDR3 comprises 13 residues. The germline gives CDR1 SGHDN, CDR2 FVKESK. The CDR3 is CASSPLPRSEQYF. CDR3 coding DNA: TGTGCCAGCAGCCCCCTCCCCCGGTCCGAGCAGTACTTC.

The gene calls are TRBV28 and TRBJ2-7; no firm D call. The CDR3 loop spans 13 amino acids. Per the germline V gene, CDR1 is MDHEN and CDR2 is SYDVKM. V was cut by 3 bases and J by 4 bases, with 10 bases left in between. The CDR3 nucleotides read TGTGCCAGCAGTTTCCCCCTGAGTTACGAGCAGTACTTC. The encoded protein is CASSFPLSYEQYF.

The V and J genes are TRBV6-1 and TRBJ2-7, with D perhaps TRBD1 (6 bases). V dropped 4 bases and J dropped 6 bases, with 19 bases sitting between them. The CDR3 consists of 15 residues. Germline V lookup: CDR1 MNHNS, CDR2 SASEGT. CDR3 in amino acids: CASSASTGQPREQYF. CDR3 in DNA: TGTGCCAGCAGTGCTAGTACCGGACAGCCTCGCGAGCAGTACTTC.

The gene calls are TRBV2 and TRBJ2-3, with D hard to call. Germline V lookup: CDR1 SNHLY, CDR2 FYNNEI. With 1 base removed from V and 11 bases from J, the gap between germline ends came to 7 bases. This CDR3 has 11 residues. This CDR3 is CASSEVMLQYF. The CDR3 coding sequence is TGTGCCAGCAGTGAAGTAATGTTGCAGTATTTT.

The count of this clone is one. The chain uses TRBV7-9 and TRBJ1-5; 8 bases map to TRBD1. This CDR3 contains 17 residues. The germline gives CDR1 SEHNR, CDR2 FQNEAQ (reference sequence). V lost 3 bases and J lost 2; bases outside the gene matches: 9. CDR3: CASSLGQQGVGNQPQHF. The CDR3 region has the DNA TGTGCCAGCAGCTTGGGACAACAGGGGGTCGGCAATCAGCCCCAGCATTTT.

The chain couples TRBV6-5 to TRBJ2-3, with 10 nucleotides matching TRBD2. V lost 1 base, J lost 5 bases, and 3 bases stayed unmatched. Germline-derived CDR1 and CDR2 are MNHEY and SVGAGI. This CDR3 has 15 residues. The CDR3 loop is CASSYLAGGGDTQYF. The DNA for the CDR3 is TGTGCCAGCAGTTACTTAGCGGGAGGTGGAGATACGCAGTATTTT.